This TCR beta chain was identified in a study of response to subunit inactivated influenza vaccine. General study findings and limits: New T cells are recruited in small numbers by each seasonal influenza vaccination, according to the authors' suggestion.

TCRdb itself ran the RT-PCR reads through MiXCR, one entry per CDR3 protein. Here the sample spans about 520,000 distinct CDR3 sequences, 25% being singletons. As regards this clonotype: The antigen is unknown.

Germline CDR1 is SNHLY and CDR2 is FYNNEI. The germline V and J ends were trimmed by 3 bases and 4 bases, with 12 bases remaining between them. This CDR3 is built from 14 residues. This receptor was identified in a man aged 45-60 years who received an inactivated influenza vaccine. Specimen: CD4+ T cells sorted from PBMCs, collected around 5 days after vaccination. V gene TRBV2 combines with J gene TRBJ1-2; D is ambiguous. The CDR3 DNA reads TGTGCCAGCAGTGACGGGAGGTTGGGCTATGGCTACACCTTC. Amino acid sequence: CASSDGRLGYGYTF.